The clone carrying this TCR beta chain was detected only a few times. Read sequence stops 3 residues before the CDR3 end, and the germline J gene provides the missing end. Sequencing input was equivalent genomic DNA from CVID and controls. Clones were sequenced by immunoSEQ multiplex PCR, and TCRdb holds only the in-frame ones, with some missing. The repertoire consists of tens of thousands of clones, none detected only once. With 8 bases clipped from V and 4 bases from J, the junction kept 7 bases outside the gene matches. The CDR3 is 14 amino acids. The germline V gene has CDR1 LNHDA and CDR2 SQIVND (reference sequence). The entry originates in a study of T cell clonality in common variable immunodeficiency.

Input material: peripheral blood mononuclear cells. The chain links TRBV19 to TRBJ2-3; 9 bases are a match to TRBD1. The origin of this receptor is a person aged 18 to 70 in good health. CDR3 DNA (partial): TGTGCCAGTCGAGGGACAGGGACGGCAGATACG. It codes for CASRGTGTADT. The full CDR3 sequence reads CASRGTGTADTQYF.